The entry below gives a single TCR beta chain sequence along with its context. This clone was counted a few times. The specificity of this receptor is unknown. Base qualities were left out, and no much larger clone turns up one base away. The CDR3 starts with the cysteine, ends with the phenylalanine, and has 12 residues. The entry retains the CDR3 DNA only, 36 bases that are in frame from base 1. In the germline V gene, CDR1 corresponds to ENHRY and CDR2 to SYGVKD. Cut back by 5 bases and 6 bases, the V and J ends lie 10 bases apart. This sample was included in a study of shared clonotypes between healthy human individuals (dated by TCRdb to 2018 to 2021). Describing the broader study: Three men and two women, aged 18 to 49 years, made up the cohort. Between about 0.8 and 9 billion PBMCs per donor were obtained by leukapheresis. For each donor, CD4 naive and CD4 memory were each run on three plates, CD8 naive on two plates, and CD8 memory on one plate. To estimate repertoire size and how much clonotypes are shared between individuals, the study performed deep sequencing of blood TCR repertoires from roughly five healthy adults. To increase sequencing depth and limit assay-specific biases, different laboratories used diverse techniques to prepare libraries and sequence TCR repertoires. Results the study describes overall, beyond this receptor: Pairwise subsampling led to the expectation that sequencing depth would affect the degree of clonotype sharing among donors. Compared with non-shared clonotypes, the clonotypes found in all four sorted-subset donors had higher generation probabilities. Sampling was restricted to blood, and TCR repertoires in tissue are likely to differ from TCR repertoires in blood. Naive subsets generally had larger estimated clonotype richness than memory subsets. Even with the large sequencing depth, rarefaction of the sorted-subset datasets indicated that sequencing was incomplete. Across a few donors, around 5% of naive CD4, approximately 3.6% of naive CD8, approximately 2.5% of memory CD4, and about 0.44% of memory CD8 clonotypes were shared. Because the study included only a small number of donors, the genetic and exposure-history diversity represented was limited.

Using the deep immunoSEQ assay, multiplex PCR amplified TCR CDR3 regions from genomic DNA. Genomic DNA extracted from each cell subset was distributed evenly over all wells of several immunoSEQ 96-well plates, and each plate served as one replicate. For sorted subsets, each replicate PCR was loaded with about 200 ng genomic DNA, equivalent to 30,000 to 35,000 T cell genomes. The purified libraries were quantified using a Qubit 3.0 fluorometer, sized with a Bioanalyzer 2100, and then quantified again using the KAPA Library Quantification kit. Every immunoSEQ 96-well plate was sequenced on a separate single-read 150-cycle Illumina NextSeq 550 flow cell. Turning to the authors' computational methods: Because the immunoSEQ output included only junctional sequences and no quality scores, the filtering could not be the same as the filtering used for full-length reads. To assign V/J genes and CDR3, sequences were annotated using PyIR, a Python wrapper for IgBLAST v1.9, with IMGT germline references. Reads with weak V/J assignments (E-value above 1e-6), missing CDR3, stop codons, out-of-frame junctions, or ambiguous translated residues were removed. V3J clonotypes were defined as sequences sharing the same inferred V gene, J gene, and CDR3 amino acid sequence. The percentage overlap between two repertoires was calculated by dividing the number of shared unique clonotypes by the size of the smaller repertoire. Richness of each repertoire was evaluated using RTK rarefaction, the Chao1 estimator, and Recon v2.1 estimates of unobserved clonotypes. Generation probabilities were computed with OLGA for all TCRbeta clonotypes obtained by the gDNA method from several donors. TCRdb took over this immuneACCESS table, retaining in-frame rearrangements with V and J assigned. Such tables are incomplete; in checked studies, under half of the missing clones stem from an unresolved V gene, and the remainder is unexplained. V, J and clone size are those of that table, while D and trimming were read from the DNA. A total of under 300,000 clones appear in this sample, 50% to 80% of them only once. Jointly, the top ten make up 11% of the sample.

Healthy HIV-negative adults with no recently reported acute infections or vaccinations were included as donors. Every donor was a Caucasian adult residing in Nashville, Tennessee, USA. CD4+ T cells were enriched by magnetic negative selection; naive cells were then positively selected on CD45RA, and the negative fraction formed the memory subset. Blood was collected by leukapheresis, and PBMCs were isolated by Ficoll-Histopaque density gradient centrifugation and then cryopreserved in liquid nitrogen vapor phase. Purity and quantity of every magnetically sorted T cell population were checked by analytical flow cytometry. Genomic DNA was isolated from every sorted fraction and measured by UV absorbance on a Nanodrop 2000c.

The V and J genes are TRBV10-3 and TRBJ1-1, and the D gene may be TRBD1, 5 bases matching. This clonotype was obtained from a man aged 25 to 40 in good health. Sequencing was performed on memory CD4+ T cells sorted from blood. The cell subset or site label of this sample denotes: CD45RA-negative fraction. The CDR3 sequence is CAISRDRSEAFF. The nucleotide sequence reads TGTGCCATCAGTCGAGACAGATCTGAAGCTTTCTTT.